A selection of T cell receptor beta chains follows, all from one sample in a study of OX40 agonist ivuxolimab in advanced cancers. The data were produced by immunoSEQ multiplex PCR, yet TCRdb's version contains in-frame clones alone and is incomplete. The sample shows 45,000 to 65,000 clones, almost 90% of them seen only once. This specimen was CD4+ or CD8+ T cells sorted from blood, taken in a trial of the OX40 agonist ivuxolimab. The receptor source for this set is an adult with an advanced solid tumor such as melanoma, head and neck, liver or kidney cancer. Both conserved end residues are part of each CDR3. D genes are given only for firm matches. Some rows have no size entry. The others give once, few or many, or a class for an expanded clone.

TRBJ2-5 | . | TRBV11-3 | TRBD2 | CASSPGASGRAGETQYF | TGTGCCAGCAGCCCAGGGGCTAGCGGGAGGGCCGGTGAGACCCAGTACTTC
TRBJ2-1 | . | TRBV10-1 | . | CASEIRNYNEQFF | TGCGCCAGCGAGATCCGGAATTACAATGAGCAGTTCTTC
TRBJ1-2 | . | TRBV19 | TRBD1 | CASSNRDRGRGYGYTF | TGTGCCAGTAGCAACCGGGACAGGGGGCGCGGGTATGGCTACACCTTC
TRBJ1-2 | . | TRBV18 | . | CASSPPSRGGYGYTF | TGTGCCAGCTCACCACCCTCAAGGGGGGGCTATGGCTACACCTTC
TRBJ2-3 | . | TRBV4-1 | . | CASSQAAGGTDTQYF | TGCGCCAGCAGCCAAGCCGCAGGGGGCACAGATACGCAGTATTTT
TRBJ2-3 | . | TRBV7-2 | . | CASSYPQRGESTDTQYF | TGTGCCAGCAGCTACCCCCAGAGGGGGGAGAGCACAGATACGCAGTATTTT
TRBJ2-5 | . | TRBV30 | . | CAWRGEETQYF | TGTGCCTGGAGGGGGGAGGAGACCCAGTACTTC
TRBJ2-7 | . | TRBV7-8 | TRBD1 | CASSLGTGQGAYEQYF | TGTGCCAGCAGCTTAGGGACGGGACAGGGGGCGTACGAGCAGTACTTC
TRBJ1-1 | few | TRBV18 | . | CASSPREGLNTEAFF | TGTGCCAGCTCACCACGGGAGGGGCTGAACACTGAAGCTTTCTTT
TRBJ1-6 | . | TRBV2 | TRBD1 | CARQGAIPNSPLHF | TGTGCCAGACAGGGGGCAATACCTAATTCACCCCTCCACTTT
TRBJ2-6 | . | TRBV19 | . | CASSNLGSSGANVLTF | TGTGCCAGTAGTAATTTGGGGAGCTCTGGGGCCAACGTCCTGACTTTC
TRBJ1-4 | . | TRBV27 | . | CASSLSDGGPNEKLFF | TGTGCCAGCAGTTTATCGGACGGGGGCCCTAATGAAAAACTGTTTTTT
TRBJ2-7 | . | TRBV28 | TRBD2 | CASSPSGTSLEQYF | TGTGCCAGCAGCCCCTCCGGGACTAGCCTTGAGCAGTACTTC
TRBJ2-2 | . | TRBV27 | TRBD2 | CASSFARLAFSPGELFF | TGTGCCAGCAGTTTTGCGAGACTAGCGTTTTCCCCCGGGGAGCTGTTTTTT
TRBJ1-1 | few | TRBV5-1 | TRBD1 | CASSLEGQGANTEAFF | TGCGCCAGCAGCTTGGAAGGACAGGGGGCGAACACTGAAGCTTTCTTT
TRBJ1-4 | . | TRBV29-1 | TRBD1 | CSVEENRGEKLFF | TGCAGCGTTGAAGAAAACAGGGGTGAAAAACTGTTTTTT
TRBJ2-5 | . | TRBV5-1 | TRBD1 | CASSRTGERETQYF | TGCGCCAGCAGCCGGACAGGGGAGAGGGAGACCCAGTACTTC
TRBJ2-2 | . | TRBV7-9 | . | CASSRSSGGNTGELFF | TGTGCCAGCAGCCGGTCGAGCGGAGGGAACACCGGGGAGCTGTTTTTT
TRBJ1-1 | . | TRBV5-1 | . | CASSLGPGNTEAFF | TGCGCCAGCAGCTTGGGCCCAGGGAACACTGAAGCTTTCTTT
TRBJ2-5 | . | TRBV30 | . | CAWSVGLTETQYF | TGTGCCTGGAGCGTGGGACTTACAGAGACCCAGTACTTC
TRBJ2-7 | . | TRBV2 | TRBD2 | CASRASGRDEQYF | TGTGCCAGCAGGGCTAGCGGGAGAGACGAGCAGTACTTC
TRBJ1-2 | . | TRBV28 | . | CASSSTPDYGYTF | TGTGCCAGCAGTTCTACCCCAGACTATGGCTACACCTTC
TRBJ1-2 | once | TRBV28 | TRBD1 | CASRPGTGISYTF | TGTGCCAGCAGACCTGGGACAGGGATTAGCTACACCTTC
TRBJ2-1 | few | TRBV30 | TRBD1 | CAWRDRSSYNEQFF | TGTGCCTGGAGGGACAGGAGCTCCTACAATGAGCAGTTCTTC
TRBJ1-1 | . | TRBV25-1 | . | CASSVGVPPEAFF | TGTGCCAGCAGTGTGGGTGTTCCCCCTGAAGCTTTCTTT
TRBJ1-4 | . | TRBV6-1 | . | CASSGRVTGGATNEKLFF | TGTGCCAGCAGTGGAAGGGTAACAGGCGGGGCAACTAATGAAAAACTGTTTTTT
TRBJ1-3 | . | TRBV9 | . | CASSTGQYSGNTIYF | TGTGCCAGCAGCACCGGACAGTACTCTGGAAACACCATATATTTT
TRBJ1-5 | . | TRBV6-1 | TRBD1 | CASSWTGGYNQPQHF | TGTGCCAGCAGTTGGACAGGGGGTTACAATCAGCCCCAGCATTTT
TRBJ1-1 | . | TRBV5-1 | . | CASSLSGMNTEAFF | TGCGCCAGCAGCTTGTCAGGCATGAACACTGAAGCTTTCTTT
TRBJ2-3 | . | TRBV9 | . | CASSVGQGTDTQYF | TGTGCCAGCAGCGTAGGACAGGGCACAGATACGCAGTATTTT
TRBJ1-2 | . | TRBV6-1 | TRBD1 | CASSEGWGQAYYGYTF | TGTGCCAGCAGTGAAGGATGGGGACAGGCCTACTATGGCTACACCTTC
TRBJ2-7 | . | TRBV19 | . | CASSIGKGVSYEQYF | TGTGCCAGTAGTATAGGGAAGGGGGTATCCTACGAGCAGTACTTC
TRBJ2-1 | . | TRBV11-3 | TRBD2 | CASSLVPSGSEQFF | TGTGCCAGCAGCTTAGTGCCTAGCGGGAGTGAGCAGTTCTTC
TRBJ1-2 | once | TRBV2 | . | CASSELTPSSYGYTF | TGTGCCAGCAGTGAATTGACACCCTCTTCCTATGGCTACACCTTC
TRBJ2-2 | . | TRBV29-1 | . | CSVTGTLNTGELFF | TGCAGCGTCACCGGGACCCTTAACACCGGGGAGCTGTTTTTT
TRBJ2-5 | . | TRBV5-1 | . | CASSSRQAEETQYF | TGCGCCAGCAGCTCTAGACAGGCTGAAGAGACCCAGTACTTC
TRBJ2-1 | . | TRBV5-1 | TRBD2 | CASSRGLAANNEQFF | TGCGCCAGCAGCCGGGGACTAGCGGCAAACAATGAGCAGTTCTTC
TRBJ1-4 | . | TRBV5-5 | . | CASSSTPPINEKLFF | TGTGCCAGCAGCTCGACGCCCCCCATTAATGAAAAACTGTTTTTT
TRBJ1-5 | . | TRBV5-1 | TRBD1 | CASSLGTGGAGQPQHF | TGCGCCAGCAGCTTGGGGACAGGGGGCGCAGGTCAGCCCCAGCATTTT
TRBJ2-3 | . | TRBV7-9 | TRBD1 | CASSSGGGTDTQYF | TGTGCCAGCAGCTCAGGGGGCGGCACAGATACGCAGTATTTT
TRBJ2-5 | . | TRBV28 | TRBD2 | CASSFPSGRGEQYF | TGTGCCAGCAGTTTTCCTAGCGGGAGAGGGGAGCAGTACTTC
TRBJ2-3 | . | TRBV7-2 | . | CASSRYTDTQYF | TGTGCCAGCAGCCGTTATACAGATACGCAGTATTTT
TRBJ1-1 | few | TRBV6-5 | TRBD1 | CASSPGQGGREAFF | TGTGCCAGCAGTCCGGGACAGGGTGGGAGGGAGGCTTTCTTT
TRBJ2-2 | . | TRBV30 | . | CAWKPQRGELFF | TGTGCCTGGAAACCGCAGCGGGGGGAGCTGTTTTTT
TRBJ1-3 | . | TRBV9 | . | CASSVASRTSGNTIYF | TGTGCCAGCAGCGTAGCTTCCCGAACCTCTGGAAACACCATATATTTT
TRBJ1-2 | . | TRBV27 | . | CASSPLSGAPNYGYTF | TGTGCCAGCAGTCCTCTCTCAGGGGCGCCTAACTATGGCTACACCTTC
TRBJ1-1 | . | TRBV30 | TRBD1 | CAWSAGQVNTEAFF | TGTGCCTGGAGTGCCGGACAGGTGAACACTGAAGCTTTCTTT
TRBJ2-1 | . | TRBV5-4 | . | CASSVQGGDEQFF | TGTGCCAGCAGTGTCCAGGGAGGTGATGAGCAGTTCTTC
TRBJ2-5 | . | TRBV28 | TRBD2 | CASSPLGGSGSMETQYF | TGTGCCAGCAGTCCCCTTGGGGGTAGCGGGAGTATGGAGACCCAGTACTTC
TRBJ2-3 | . | TRBV11-2 | . | CASSLDLFFEGLSVDTQYF | TGTGCCAGCAGCTTAGATCTTTTTTTTGAGGGCCTATCAGTTGATACGCAGTATTTT
TRBJ2-1 | . | TRBV5-4 | TRBD2 | CASSLQDGRAYNEQFF | TGTGCCAGCAGCTTGCAAGACGGGAGGGCCTACAATGAGCAGTTCTTC
TRBJ2-7 | . | TRBV30 | TRBD1 | CARGGDRGNSYEQYF | TGTGCCCGGGGAGGGGACAGGGGGAACTCCTACGAGCAGTACTTC
TRBJ2-3 | . | TRBV10-1 | TRBD2 | CASSEFGGRTLSTDTQYF | TGCGCCAGCAGTGAATTCGGCGGGAGGACCCTTAGCACAGATACGCAGTATTTT
TRBJ1-1 | . | TRBV15 | . | CATSRAPGLGEGTEAFF | TGTGCCACCAGCAGAGCGCCGGGCCTAGGGGAGGGAACTGAAGCTTTCTTT